The 22 T cell receptor beta chains below were found in one sample sequenced in a study of T cells in Graves' hyperthyroidism and ophthalmopathy (dated 2019 in TCRdb). Preparation of the library involved multiplex PCR. The sequencer listed for this sample is Illumina HiSeq 2000. The TCR beta CDR3 regions were amplified from RNA transcripts. The first round of RT-PCR for the TCR CDR3 was performed with the HTBI primer set and the Qiagen OneStep RT-PCR kit. TCRdb handled the public reads itself, with Q25 trimming in fastp and clone calling in MiXCR, and kept productive beta chains. Each CDR3 protein appears once, grouped with its most common genes and DNA. The sample table lists approximately 640,000 distinct CDR3 sequences, 40% to 55% of them with a count of one. The ten top clones hold less than 9% of the sample. Sequenced sample: peripheral blood or thyroid tissue (not recorded which). Receptors originate from an adult man with Graves' disease, either hyperthyroidism or ophthalmopathy (not recorded which).

The CDR3 sequence: CSVEGGYTYTF. In DNA, the CDR3 is TGCAGCGTTGAGGGCGGCTACACCTACACCTTC. This chain links TRBV29-1 with TRBJ1-2, with D unclear. This CDR3 has 11 amino acids. The V end lost 3 bases, the J end lost 10 bases, and 12 bases lay between the germline ends. In germline, CDR1 is SQVTM, CDR2 ANQGSEA.

This clonotype was seen more than once but under ten times. This chain uses TRBV19 with TRBJ1-1; D ambiguous. Germline V CDR1 and CDR2: LNHDA, SQIVND (reference sequence). This CDR3 is 14 amino acids long. The ends were cut back, 5 bases at V and 3 bases at J, with 13 bases in the middle. The CDR3 here is CASSVPGLDTEAFF. The CDR3 bases are TGTGCCAGTAGTGTCCCAGGTTTGGACACTGAAGCTTTCTTT.

This clonotype was recorded a few times. This sequence joins TRBV14 and TRBJ1-1; D gene unclear. The CDR3 length is 14 residues. Trimming removed 1 base from V and 4 bases from J, with 10 bases in between. In germline, CDR1 is SGHDN, CDR2 FVKESK. The CDR3 loop is CASSQVAGITEAFF. The DNA for the CDR3 is TGTGCCAGCAGCCAAGTAGCCGGGATCACTGAAGCTTTCTTT.

This clonotype has just a few counts. The chain combines TRBV11-2 with TRBJ2-7; D may correspond to TRBD1 or TRBD2 (6 bases each). V lost 4 bases to trimming and J lost 1 base, with 11 bases between them. This CDR3 region has 14 residues. Germline assignment: CDR1 SGHAT and CDR2 FQNNGV. This CDR3 is CASSSRGRSYEQYF. In nucleotides, the CDR3 is TGTGCCAGCAGCTCTCGGGGGCGTTCCTACGAGCAGTACTTC.

This clonotype turned up a few times. This chain connects TRBV6-1 to TRBJ1-1; D may be TRBD1 (5 bases). The germline V and J ends were trimmed by 9 bases and 1 base, with 15 bases remaining between them. Germline values: CDR1 MNHNS, CDR2 SASEGT. This CDR3 region has 14 residues. CDR3 sequence reads: CASTRQSTNTEAFF. The CDR3 DNA reads as TGTGCCAGTACGAGACAGTCAACGAACACTGAAGCTTTCTTT.

The gene calls are TRBV10-3 and TRBJ2-5; weak D call: TRBD2 (5 bases). This CDR3 contains 14 residues. CDR1 and CDR2 (germline): ENHRY, SYGVKD. The ends were cut back, 2 bases at V and 2 bases at J, with 9 bases in the middle. DNA of the CDR3: TGTGCCATCAGTGAGGGACTGAGACAAGAGACCCAGTACTTC. It translates to CAISEGLRQETQYF.

The chain is built from TRBV12-3 or TRBV12-4 and TRBJ1-2, with 7 bases aligning to TRBD1. V lost 11 bases to trimming and J lost 7 bases; unmatched junction nucleotides: 16. This CDR3 comprises 14 residues. The chain's CDR3 is CAWSNLQGISGYTF. The CDR3 coding sequence is TGTGCCTGGAGTAACTTACAGGGGATAAGTGGCTACACCTTC.

This clonotype was seen a handful of times. V is TRBV5-1 and J is TRBJ1-2; possible D gene TRBD1, 6 bases. Germline loops: CDR1 SGHRS, CDR2 YFSETQ. V gave up 0 bases and J gave up 3 bases, with 18 bases separating them. This CDR3 is 17 amino acids long. CDR3 region: CASSLVAFTGYDYGYTF. CDR3 nucleotides: TGCGCCAGCAGCTTGGTCGCCTTCACAGGGTATGACTATGGCTACACCTTC.

A note on this clonotype: A much larger clone lies one base from this, so it may be a read error. The chain carries TRBV24-1 and TRBJ1-1; D not certain. The CDR3 is 12 amino acids. Germline V gene data show CDR1 as KGHDR and CDR2 as SFDVKD. The CDR3 loop is CATCDWGTEAFF. The CDR3 nucleotides read TGTGCCACCTGTGATTGGGGCACTGAAGCTTTCTTT.

V usage is TRBV24-1 and J usage is TRBJ2-2, with D possibly TRBD1 on 5 matching bases. With 2 bases removed from V and 1 base from J, the gap between germline ends came to 7 bases. CDR3 length equals 15 residues. The germline V gene encodes CDR1 KGHDR and CDR2 SFDVKD. In DNA form, the CDR3 reads TGTGCCACCAGTGATTCGACAGAGAACACCGGGGAGCTGTTTTTT. Translation: CATSDSTENTGELFF.

The genes are TRBV13 and TRBJ1-2, with D tentatively TRBD1 (6 bases). Germline V CDR1 and CDR2: PRHDT, FYEKMQ (reference sequence). The CDR3 has 12 residues. With 7 bases removed from V and 7 bases from J, the gap between germline ends came to 13 bases. The CDR3 DNA sequence: TGTGCCAGCACACGGGGGCTCGGTGGCTACACCTTC. Protein sequence: CASTRGLGGYTF.

This clonotype was recorded a few times. V is TRBV5-1 and J is TRBJ1-2; 8 nucleotides match TRBD1. The CDR3 is 14 residues long. CDR1 is SGHRS and CDR2 is YFSETQ in the germline V gene. J was trimmed by 3 bases and V by 2 bases; bases with no gene match: 3. The CDR3, as DNA: TGCGCCAGCAGCTTCGGACAGGGCCACTATGGCTACACCTTC. Translating gives CASSFGQGHYGYTF.

This clonotype turned up a few times. The chain combines TRBV6-1 with TRBJ1-1; D is unclear. The CDR3 runs to 14 residues. Germline V gene lookup returns CDR1 MNHNS and CDR2 SASEGT. Between the trimmed V and J ends, which lost 2 bases and 3 bases, there was a span of 10 bases. Here the CDR3 reads CASSERVADTEAFF. CDR3 in DNA: TGTGCCAGCAGTGAACGGGTTGCGGACACTGAAGCTTTCTTT.

The J gene is TRBJ1-4, the V gene TRBV12-3 or TRBV12-4; the match to TRBD1 covers 11 bases. This CDR3 spans 14 amino acids. Losses at the gene ends were 6 bases for V and 11 bases for J; bases not matched to a gene: 8. The CDR3 coding sequence is TGTGCCAGCAGCCTCGGACAGGGGGCTTGGAAACTGTTTTTT. Amino acid sequence: CASSLGQGAWKLFF.

V and J are TRBV5-1 and TRBJ1-2, with D perhaps TRBD1 (6 bases). V lost 4 bases, J lost 4 bases, and 11 bases lay in between. The CDR3 contains 13 residues. Per germline, CDR1 SGHRS and CDR2 YFSETQ. The CDR3 protein is CASSRDTSYGYTF. In nucleotides, the CDR3 is TGCGCCAGCAGCCGGGACACTTCCTATGGCTACACCTTC.

This clonotype was picked up a small number of times. The chain uses TRBV6-5 and TRBJ2-7; maybe TRBD2 (5 bases). The CDR3 contains 14 residues. The germline V gene has CDR1 MNHEY and CDR2 SVGAGI. V lost 8 bases, J lost 0 bases, and 14 bases lay in between. CDR3 residues: CASRSFSDSYEQYF. CDR3 in DNA: TGTGCCAGCCGGAGCTTTAGCGACTCCTACGAGCAGTACTTC.

The chain links TRBV20-1 to TRBJ2-5; 7 bases line up with TRBD2. Germline V gene sequence: CDR1 DFQATT, CDR2 SNEGSKA (reference sequence). This CDR3 is built from 14 residues. The trim removed 6 bases at V and 1 base at J, leaving 8 bases unmatched. CDR3 sequence: CSALPGGGQETQYF. DNA for the CDR3: TGCAGTGCGCTACCTGGGGGGGGCCAAGAGACCCAGTACTTC.

A word on this clonotype: This clone may be a read error of a much larger clone one base away. The rearrangement links TRBV7-4 to TRBJ2-5; D may be TRBD2 (5 bases). This CDR3 region has 14 residues. Germline V gene sequence: CDR1 SGHVT, CDR2 SQSDAQ. For the CDR3, the DNA is TGTGCCAGCAGATTAGCGCTTGGTGGAGAGACCCAGTACTTC. Residues: CASRLALGGETQYF.

The chain links TRBV10-3 to TRBJ2-5; TRBD1 agrees at 12 bases. J was trimmed by 0 bases and V by 0 bases; bases with no gene match: 2. The CDR3 has 17 residues. Per the germline V gene, CDR1 is ENHRY and CDR2 is SYGVKD. The CDR3, as DNA: TGTGCCATCAGTGAGTCTCGGGACAGGGGGCACCAAGAGACCCAGTACTTC. It translates to CAISESRDRGHQETQYF.

This clonotype was seen at least ten times. The V call is TRBV7-8, the J call TRBJ1-1; tentatively, D is TRBD1 (5 bases). V was cut by 5 bases and J by 1 base, with 20 bases left in between. Germline V gene sequence: CDR1 SGHVS, CDR2 FQNEAQ. The CDR3 consists of 17 residues. CDR3 DNA sequence: TGTGCCAGCAGCACTCGACAGCTTAGGGAATCGAACACTGAAGCTTTCTTT. Translation: CASSTRQLRESNTEAFF.

The chain links TRBV29-1 to TRBJ1-1; D is unresolved. This CDR3 has 13 residues. V was pared by 4 bases and J by 5 bases, with 14 bases between. The germline V gene encodes CDR1 SQVTM and CDR2 ANQGSEA. This chain's CDR3 is CSVGDGQETEAFF. For the CDR3, the DNA is TGCAGCGTTGGTGATGGGCAGGAGACTGAAGCTTTCTTT. Combining the CDR3 with reference TRBV29-1 and TRBJ1-1 gives the whole variable domain SAVISQKPSRDICQRGTSLTIQCQVDSQVTMMFWYRQQPGQSLTLIATANQGSEATYESGFVIDKFPISRPNLTFSTLTVSNMSPEDSSIYLCSVGDGQETEAFFGQGTRLTVV.

This chain uses TRBV5-1 with TRBJ2-7; a weak D match, TRBD1 (6 bases). The V end lost 4 bases, the J end lost 7 bases, and 15 bases lay between the germline ends. The CDR3 is 13 amino acids. CDR1 SGHRS and CDR2 YFSETQ come from the germline V gene. The DNA for the CDR3 is TGCGCCAGCAGCCACGGGGACAAACCGGAGCAGTACTTC. It encodes CASSHGDKPEQYF.